The 8 T cell receptor beta chains below come from one sample, sequenced in a study of T-cell memory formation after mild COVID-19. TCRdb redid the calling of the 5' RACE reads with MiXCR, one entry per CDR3 protein. The data contain over 300,000 distinct CDR3 sequences, 20% of them singletons. The sequenced material came from PBMCs or a T cell subset sorted from them (not recorded which). These receptors were collected from a man aged 18 to 29 who had mild COVID-19 (a few samples of this study predate the infection). Cell type and time point are not known.

The chain employs TRBV12-3 or TRBV12-4 and TRBJ1-4; TRBD1 aligns across 10 bases. The CDR3 consists of 11 residues. Trimming took 6 bases from V and 15 from J; bases not matched to a gene: 4. This chain's CDR3 is CASSPGTGVFF. The CDR3, as DNA: TGTGCCAGCAGCCCCGGGACAGGGGTGTTTTTT.

The chain recombines TRBV20-1 with TRBJ2-7; D gene uncertain. The germline V gene encodes CDR1 DFQATT and CDR2 SNEGSKA (reference sequence). The CDR3 length is 13 residues. Trimming removed 0 bases at V and 3 bases at J, with 9 bases between. The CDR3 DNA reads as TGCAGTGCTAGAGATCCGGCGGACTACGAGCAGTACTTC. It translates to CSARDPADYEQYF.

This clonotype was detected only a few times. This chain joins TRBV27 and TRBJ2-3; unclear D gene. The length of the CDR3 is 13 residues. Trimming left V 3 bases short and J 2 bases short, with 6 bases between. CDR1 and CDR2 from the germline V gene are MNHEY and SMNVEV (reference sequence). The DNA for the CDR3 is TGTGCCAGCAGTTTTTTGGCCACAGATACGCAGTATTTT. Translation: CASSFLATDTQYF.

The table lists this clonotype with a few counts. The chain recombines TRBV4-3 with TRBJ2-2, with D unresolved. V dropped 0 bases and J dropped 6 bases, with 11 bases sitting between them. The CDR3 is 15 residues long. From germline, CDR1 is LGHNA and CDR2 YSLEER. The CDR3 DNA is TGCGCCAGCAGCCAAGATAACCCCAGATCCGGGGAGCTGTTTTTT. Translated: CASSQDNPRSGELFF.

CDR3 loop: CASSVGQEETQYF. The CDR3 nucleotides read TGTGCCAGCAGCGTGGGACAGGAAGAGACCCAGTACTTC. The chain couples TRBV9 to TRBJ2-5; 8 bases agree with TRBD1. V shed 2 bases, J shed 3 bases, and the junction held 0 bases outside the gene matches. The CDR3 sequence is 13 residues long. Germline V CDR1 and CDR2: SGDLS, YYNGEE.

This clonotype has just a few counts. The J gene is TRBJ2-7, the V gene TRBV12-3 or TRBV12-4, with TRBD1 matching 7 bases. The junction had 9 bases not matched to a gene; V was cut back by 6 bases and J by 4 bases. CDR3 length: 14 residues. CDR3 DNA: TGTGCCAGCAGGACCGGGACAGCTCAATACGAGCAGTACTTC. Encoded protein: CASRTGTAQYEQYF.

The gene calls are TRBV15 and TRBJ1-2; D may be TRBD1 (6 bases). CDR1 is LNHNV, CDR2 YYDKDF, per germline (reference sequence). The V and J ends lost 3 bases and 7 bases respectively, with 9 bases between them. CDR3 length: 12 amino acids. In DNA form, the CDR3 reads TGTGCCACCAGCAGGGACAGTGCTGGCTACACCTTC. Its protein is CATSRDSAGYTF.

V and J are TRBV28 and TRBJ2-2, with D perhaps TRBD1 (6 bases). Trimming stripped 3 bases from V and 1 base from J, with 12 bases between. The CDR3 runs 16 residues. Looked up from germline, CDR1 is MDHEN and CDR2 is SYDVKM. The CDR3 sequence: CASSFLQGLNTGELFF. The CDR3 DNA reads as TGTGCCAGCAGTTTTTTACAGGGTCTGAACACCGGGGAGCTGTTTTTT.